Reported below is one TCR beta chain. This entry is derived from a study of blood T cell repertoires in COVID-19. The wider study: The study drew acute and convalescent COVID-19 samples from the United States, Italy and Spain. Sample material is recorded as cDNA or gDNA derived from T cells, B-cell-depleted T cells, or PBMCs.

As handled by the study authors: Using reference gene primer amplification, nucleated cell counts were estimated. Data came from immunoSEQ multiplex PCR; TCRdb stores just in-frame clones and leaves some out. V and J calls and clone size are as listed in that table; D and trimming were resolved from the DNA. There are around 300,000 clones in the sample; approximately 88% occur only once, and 0.94% lies in the top ten. V gave up 4 bases and J gave up 8 bases; unmatched junction bases: 14. CDR3 length: 16 residues. Germline V gives CDR1 SQVTM, CDR2 ANQGSEA. The rearrangement uses TRBV29-1 and TRBJ2-2, with 9 bases lining up with TRBD2. This receptor was obtained from a woman between 40 and 55 years old who had recovered from COVID-19. The specimen was peripheral blood. CDR3 amino acids: CSVVFLAGIHGGELFF. As DNA, the CDR3 is TGCAGCGTTGTTTTCCTAGCGGGGATCCATGGGGGGGAGCTGTTTTTT.